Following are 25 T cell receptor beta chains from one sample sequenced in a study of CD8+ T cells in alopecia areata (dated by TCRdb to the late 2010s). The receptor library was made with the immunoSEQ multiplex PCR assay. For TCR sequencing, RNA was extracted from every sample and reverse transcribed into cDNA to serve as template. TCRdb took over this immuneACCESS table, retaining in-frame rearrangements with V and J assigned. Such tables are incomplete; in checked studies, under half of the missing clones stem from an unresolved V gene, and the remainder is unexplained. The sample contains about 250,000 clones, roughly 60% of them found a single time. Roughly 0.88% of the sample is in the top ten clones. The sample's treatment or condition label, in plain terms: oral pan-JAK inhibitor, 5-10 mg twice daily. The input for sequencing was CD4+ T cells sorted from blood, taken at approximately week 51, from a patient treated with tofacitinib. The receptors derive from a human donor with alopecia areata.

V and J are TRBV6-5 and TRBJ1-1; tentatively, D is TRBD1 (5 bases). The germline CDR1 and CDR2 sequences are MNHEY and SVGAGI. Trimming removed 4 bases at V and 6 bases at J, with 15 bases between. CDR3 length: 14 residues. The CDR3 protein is CASSFGRTRSEAFF. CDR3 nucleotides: TGTGCCAGCAGTTTCGGAAGGACAAGATCTGAAGCTTTCTTT.

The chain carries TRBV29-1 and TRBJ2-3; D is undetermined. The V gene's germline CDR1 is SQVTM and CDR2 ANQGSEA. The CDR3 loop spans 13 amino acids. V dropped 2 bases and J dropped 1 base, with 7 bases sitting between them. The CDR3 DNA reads TGCAGCGTTGAATTTCAGGGCACAGATACGCAGTATTTT. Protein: CSVEFQGTDTQYF.

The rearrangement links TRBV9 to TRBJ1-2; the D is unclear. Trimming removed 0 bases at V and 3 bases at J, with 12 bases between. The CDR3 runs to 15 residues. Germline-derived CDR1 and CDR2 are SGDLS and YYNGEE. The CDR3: CASSVGEGIHYGYTF. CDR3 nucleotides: TGTGCCAGCAGCGTAGGGGAGGGTATTCACTATGGCTACACCTTC.

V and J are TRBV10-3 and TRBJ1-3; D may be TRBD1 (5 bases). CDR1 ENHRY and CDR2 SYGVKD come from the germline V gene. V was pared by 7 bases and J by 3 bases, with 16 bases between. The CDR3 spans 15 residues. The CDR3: CAITDSKAGGNTIYF. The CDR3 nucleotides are TGTGCCATCACTGACAGTAAGGCGGGTGGAAACACCATATATTTT.

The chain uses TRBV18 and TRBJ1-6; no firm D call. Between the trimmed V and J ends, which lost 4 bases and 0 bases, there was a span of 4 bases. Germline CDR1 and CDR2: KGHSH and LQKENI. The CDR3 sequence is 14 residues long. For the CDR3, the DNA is TGTGCCAGCTCACTGAACTCCTATAATTCACCCCTCCACTTT. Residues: CASSLNSYNSPLHF.

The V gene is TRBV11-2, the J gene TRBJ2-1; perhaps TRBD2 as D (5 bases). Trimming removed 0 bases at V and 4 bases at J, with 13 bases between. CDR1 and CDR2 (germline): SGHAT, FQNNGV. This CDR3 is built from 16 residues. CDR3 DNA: TGTGCCAGCAGCTTAGATCTTGGAGGTGGTTACAATGAGCAGTTCTTC. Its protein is CASSLDLGGGYNEQFF.

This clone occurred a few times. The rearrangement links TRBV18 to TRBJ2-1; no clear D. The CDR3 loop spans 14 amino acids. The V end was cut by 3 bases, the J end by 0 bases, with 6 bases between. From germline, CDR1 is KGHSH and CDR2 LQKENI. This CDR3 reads CASSPTNSYNEQFF. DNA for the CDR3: TGTGCCAGCTCACCCACCAACTCCTACAATGAGCAGTTCTTC.

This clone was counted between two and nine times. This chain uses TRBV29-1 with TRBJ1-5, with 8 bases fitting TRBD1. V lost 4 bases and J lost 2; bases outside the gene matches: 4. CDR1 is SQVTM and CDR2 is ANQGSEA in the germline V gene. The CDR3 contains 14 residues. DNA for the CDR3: TGCAGCGTTGTCGACAGGGGAGGCAATCAGCCCCAGCATTTT. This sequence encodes CSVVDRGGNQPQHF.

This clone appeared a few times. CDR3 bases: TGTGCCAGCAGCCTCGACAGGTTATCCTATGGCTACACCTTC. This codes for CASSLDRLSYGYTF. The rearrangement uses TRBV7-2 and TRBJ1-2, with D perhaps matching TRBD1 (6 bases). From germline, CDR1 is SGHTA and CDR2 FQGNSA. The CDR3 runs 14 residues. V was clipped by 5 bases and J by 4 bases, with 14 bases between them. Full variable domain (missing parts from reference TRBV7-2 and TRBJ1-2): GAGVSQSPSNKVTEKGKDVELRCDPISGHTALYWYRQSLGQGLEFLIYFQGNSAPDKSGLPSDRFSAERTGGSVSTLTIQRTQQEDSAVYLCASSLDRLSYGYTFGSGTRLTVV.

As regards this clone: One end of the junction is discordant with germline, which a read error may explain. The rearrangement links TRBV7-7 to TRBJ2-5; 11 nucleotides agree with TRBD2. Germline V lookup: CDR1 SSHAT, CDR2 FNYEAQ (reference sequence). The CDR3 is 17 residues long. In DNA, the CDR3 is TGTGCTAGCAGCTTAGCGGGGGGGTCCCGTTACCAAGAGACCCAGTACTTC. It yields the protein CASSLAGGSRYQETQYF.

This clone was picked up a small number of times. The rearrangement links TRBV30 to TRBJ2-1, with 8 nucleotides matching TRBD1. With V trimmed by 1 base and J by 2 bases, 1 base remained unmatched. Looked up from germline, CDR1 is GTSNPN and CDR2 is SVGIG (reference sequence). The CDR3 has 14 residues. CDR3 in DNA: TGTGCCTGGAGTGCCAGGGGGCCCTACAATGAGCAGTTCTTC. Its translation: CAWSARGPYNEQFF.

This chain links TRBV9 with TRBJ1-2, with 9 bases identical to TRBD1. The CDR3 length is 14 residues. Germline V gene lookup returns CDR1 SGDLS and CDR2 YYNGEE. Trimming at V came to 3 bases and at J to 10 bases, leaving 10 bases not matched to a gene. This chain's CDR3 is CASSASGTGPFYTF. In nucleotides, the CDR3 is TGTGCCAGCAGCGCTTCCGGGACAGGGCCCTTCTACACCTTC.

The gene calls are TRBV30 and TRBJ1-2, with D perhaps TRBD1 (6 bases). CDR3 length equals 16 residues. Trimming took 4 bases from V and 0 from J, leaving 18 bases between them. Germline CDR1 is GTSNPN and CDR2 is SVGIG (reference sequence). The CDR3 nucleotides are TGTGCCTGGAAGCCCAGACAGGCGACCACTAACTATGGCTACACCTTC. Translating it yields CAWKPRQATTNYGYTF. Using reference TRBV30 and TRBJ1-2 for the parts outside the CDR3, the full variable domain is SQTIHQWPATLVQPVGSPLSLECTVEGTSNPNLYWYRQAAGRGLQLLFYSVGIGQISSEVPQNLSASRPQDRQFILSSKKLLLSDSGFYLCAWKPRQATTNYGYTFGSGTRLTVV.

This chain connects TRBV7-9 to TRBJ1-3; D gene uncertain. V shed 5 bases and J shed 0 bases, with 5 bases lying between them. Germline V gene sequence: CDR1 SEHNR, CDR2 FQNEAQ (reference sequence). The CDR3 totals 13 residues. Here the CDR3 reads CASSVVSGNTIYF. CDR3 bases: TGTGCCAGCAGCGTAGTCTCTGGAAACACCATATATTTT.

The DNA for the CDR3 is TGTGCCTGGAGTGGTCAGGTCGGGCAGCCCCAGCATTTT. Protein product: CAWSGQVGQPQHF. The chain recombines TRBV30 with TRBJ1-5; no definite D call. This CDR3 region has 13 residues. Germline V gene data show CDR1 as GTSNPN and CDR2 as SVGIG (reference sequence). Trimming left V 1 base short and J 7 bases short, with 11 bases between.

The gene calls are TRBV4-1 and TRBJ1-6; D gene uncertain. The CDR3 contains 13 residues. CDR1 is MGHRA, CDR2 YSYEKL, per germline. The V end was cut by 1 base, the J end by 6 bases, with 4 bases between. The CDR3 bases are TGCGCCAGCAGCCAAGTAATTAATTCACCCCTCCACTTT. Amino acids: CASSQVINSPLHF.

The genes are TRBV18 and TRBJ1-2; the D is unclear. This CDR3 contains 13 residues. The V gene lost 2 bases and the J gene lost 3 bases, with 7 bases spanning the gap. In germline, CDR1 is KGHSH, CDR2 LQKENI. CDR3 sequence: CASSPDPDYGYTF. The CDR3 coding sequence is TGTGCCAGCTCACCAGACCCTGACTATGGCTACACCTTC.

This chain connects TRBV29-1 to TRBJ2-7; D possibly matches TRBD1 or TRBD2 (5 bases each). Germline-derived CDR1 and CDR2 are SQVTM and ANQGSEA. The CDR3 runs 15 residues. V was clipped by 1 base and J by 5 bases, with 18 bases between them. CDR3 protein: CSVEGVRDEANEQYF. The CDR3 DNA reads TGCAGCGTTGAAGGAGTAAGGGACGAGGCGAACGAGCAGTACTTC.

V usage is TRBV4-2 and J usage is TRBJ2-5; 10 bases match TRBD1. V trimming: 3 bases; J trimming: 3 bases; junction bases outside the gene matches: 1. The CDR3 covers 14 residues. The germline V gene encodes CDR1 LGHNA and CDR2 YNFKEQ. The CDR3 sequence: CASSHGQGEETQYF. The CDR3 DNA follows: TGTGCCAGCAGCCATGGACAGGGGGAAGAGACCCAGTACTTC.

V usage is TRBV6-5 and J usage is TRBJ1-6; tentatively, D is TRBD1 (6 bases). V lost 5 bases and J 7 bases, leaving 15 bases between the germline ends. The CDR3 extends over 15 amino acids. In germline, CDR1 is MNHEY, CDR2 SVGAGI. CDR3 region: CASSGYRVPNSPLHF. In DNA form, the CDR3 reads TGTGCCAGCAGTGGATACAGGGTCCCCAATTCACCCCTCCACTTT.

CDR3 coding DNA: TGTGCCACCAGCAGAGATCCCACAAGGTCGAGCAATCAGCCCCAGCATTTT. Translated: CATSRDPTRSSNQPQHF. The chain links TRBV15 to TRBJ1-5; D remains unclear. V dropped 0 bases and J dropped 1 base, with 13 bases sitting between them. Germline V gene data show CDR1 as LNHNV and CDR2 as YYDKDF (reference sequence). This CDR3 has 17 amino acids.

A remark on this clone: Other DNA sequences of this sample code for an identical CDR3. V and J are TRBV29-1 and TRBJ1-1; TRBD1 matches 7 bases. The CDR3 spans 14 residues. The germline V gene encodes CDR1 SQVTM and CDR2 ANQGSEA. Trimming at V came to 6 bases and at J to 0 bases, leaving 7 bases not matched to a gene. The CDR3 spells CSVDPTGLNTEAFF. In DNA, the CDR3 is TGCAGCGTCGACCCGACAGGGCTGAACACTGAAGCTTTCTTT.

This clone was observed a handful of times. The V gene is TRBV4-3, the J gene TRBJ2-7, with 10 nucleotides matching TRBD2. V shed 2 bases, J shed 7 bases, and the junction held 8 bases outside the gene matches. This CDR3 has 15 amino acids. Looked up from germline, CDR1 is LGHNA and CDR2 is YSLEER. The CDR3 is CASSQTMGLASEQYF. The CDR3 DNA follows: TGCGCCAGCAGCCAAACCATGGGACTAGCGAGTGAGCAGTACTTC.

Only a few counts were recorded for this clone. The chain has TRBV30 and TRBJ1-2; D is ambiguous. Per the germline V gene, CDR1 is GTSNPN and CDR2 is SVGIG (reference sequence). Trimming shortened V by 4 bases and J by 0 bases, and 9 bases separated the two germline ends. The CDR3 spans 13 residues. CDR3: CAWTRLSNYGYTF. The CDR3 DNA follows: TGTGCCTGGACGCGCCTCTCTAACTATGGCTACACCTTC.

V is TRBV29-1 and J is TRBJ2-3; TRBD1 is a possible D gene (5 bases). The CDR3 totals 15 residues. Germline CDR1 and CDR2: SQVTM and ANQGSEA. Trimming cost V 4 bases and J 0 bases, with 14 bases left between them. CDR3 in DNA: TGCAGCGTTGCCAGGACACGGCCTAGCACAGATACGCAGTATTTT. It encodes CSVARTRPSTDTQYF.